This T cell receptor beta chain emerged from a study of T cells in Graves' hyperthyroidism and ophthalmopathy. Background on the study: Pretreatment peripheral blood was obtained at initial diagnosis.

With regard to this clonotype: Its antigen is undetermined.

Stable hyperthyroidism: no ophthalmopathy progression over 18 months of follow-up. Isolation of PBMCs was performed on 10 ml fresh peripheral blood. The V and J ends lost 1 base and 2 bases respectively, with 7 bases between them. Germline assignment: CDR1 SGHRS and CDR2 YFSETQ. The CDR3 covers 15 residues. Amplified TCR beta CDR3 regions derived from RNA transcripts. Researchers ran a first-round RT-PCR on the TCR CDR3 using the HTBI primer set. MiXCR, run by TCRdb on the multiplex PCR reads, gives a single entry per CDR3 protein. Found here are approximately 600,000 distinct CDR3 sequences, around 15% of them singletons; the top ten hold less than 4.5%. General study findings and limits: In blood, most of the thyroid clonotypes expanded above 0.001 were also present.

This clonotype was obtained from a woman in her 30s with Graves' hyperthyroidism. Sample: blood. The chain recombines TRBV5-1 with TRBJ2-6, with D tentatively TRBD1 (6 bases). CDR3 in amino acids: CASSLPGAGANVLTF. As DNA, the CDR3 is TGCGCCAGCAGCTTGCCAGGGGCTGGGGCCAACGTCCTGACTTTC.